The 20 T cell receptor beta chains below were found in one sample sequenced in a study of regulatory T cells in long-lasting Graves disease. Libraries of TCR beta came from iRepertoire HTBI primers plus Arm-PCR of CDR3 regions. One entry per CDR3 protein, called by TCRdb with MiXCR from the multiplex PCR reads. Here the sample spans 530,000 or so distinct CDR3 sequences, 15% to 20% being singletons. Regarding time point: newly diagnosed GD, antithyroid drugs for less than 3 months. The authors made the TCR library using RNA they extracted from PBMCs. These data were likewise used in another study, on T cells in Graves' hyperthyroidism and ophthalmopathy.

This material consisted of peripheral blood mononuclear cells (PBMCs), taken at new diagnosis, from a patient treated with antithyroid drugs. Receptors were obtained from a young man with Graves disease.

In the case of this clonotype: The conserved phenylalanine or tryptophan normally closing the CDR3 is absent here, so this likely arose from a read error. The CDR3 DNA follows: TGTGCCAGCATCCTCTCATGGGGGGCCCAAGAGACCCAGTACCTC. Amino acids: CASILSWGAQETQYL. This chain uses TRBV27 with TRBJ2-5; D possibly matches TRBD1 or TRBD2 (6 bases each). V shed 7 bases and J shed 1 base, with 16 bases lying between them. The CDR3 has 15 amino acids. Germline CDR1 is MNHEY and CDR2 is SMNVEV (reference sequence).

This clonotype has a count of ten or more. The chain recombines TRBV6-1 with TRBJ1-1, with TRBD1 matching 9 bases. J lost 5 bases, V lost 4 bases, and 5 bases had no gene match. This CDR3 is 14 amino acids long. CDR1 is MNHNS and CDR2 is SASEGT in the germline V gene. The CDR3 nucleotides read TGTGCCAGCAGTGTTGGGACAGGGAGAACTGAAGCTTTCTTT. Translated, it gives CASSVGTGRTEAFF.

This clonotype has a count of ten or more. The chain joins TRBV2 to TRBJ2-5, with 8 bases matching TRBD2. Germline CDR1 is SNHLY and CDR2 is FYNNEI. The CDR3 covers 15 residues. The V gene end was trimmed by 9 bases and the J gene end by 0 bases; junction bases not matched to a gene: 9. CDR3 sequence: CASGAGGVYQETQYF. For the CDR3, the DNA is TGTGCCAGTGGGGCCGGGGGGGTGTACCAAGAGACCCAGTACTTC.

This clonotype was seen at least ten times. V usage is TRBV7-9 and J usage is TRBJ2-1; D is perhaps TRBD2 (5 bases). CDR1 is SEHNR, CDR2 FQNEAQ, per germline (reference sequence). The ends were cut back, 0 bases at V and 3 bases at J, with 9 bases in the middle. The CDR3 loop spans 15 amino acids. In DNA form, the CDR3 reads TGTGCCAGCAGCTTAGCGGGAGAATACTACAATGAGCAGTTCTTC. Protein product: CASSLAGEYYNEQFF.

This clonotype was found many times. The chain couples TRBV12-3 or TRBV12-4 to TRBJ1-6; weak D call: TRBD1 (5 bases). Trimming removed 5 bases from V and 7 bases from J, with 12 bases in between. The CDR3 has 14 residues. CDR3 residues: CASSLQGNNSPLHF. The CDR3 coding sequence is TGTGCCAGCAGTCTCCAGGGTAACAATTCACCCCTCCACTTT.

This clonotype has only a few counts. This chain uses TRBV7-6 with TRBJ2-2; 14 bases fit TRBD2. Per the germline V gene, CDR1 is SGHVS and CDR2 is FNYEAQ. CDR3 length: 17 amino acids. Trimming at V came to 8 bases and at J to 4 bases, leaving 9 bases not matched to a gene. The CDR3 nucleotides read TGTGCCAGCGGCAGGACTAGCGGGAGGTCCCCCACCGGGGAGCTGTTTTTT. It yields the protein CASGRTSGRSPTGELFF.

This sequence joins TRBV6-5 and TRBJ2-1, with a possible D match to TRBD2 (6 bases). Germline loops: CDR1 MNHEY, CDR2 SVGAGI. The CDR3 is 18 amino acids. V was pared by 2 bases and J by 5 bases, with 22 bases between. The CDR3 loop reads CASSYTTSSALGDNEQFF. The CDR3 nucleotides read TGTGCCAGCAGTTACACGACTAGTAGCGCCCTTGGCGACAATGAGCAGTTCTTC.

This clonotype was counted many times. The chain uses TRBV7-9 and TRBJ2-1, with 8 positions matching TRBD1. The J segment lost 12 bases and the V segment lost 6 bases, leaving 7 bases of the junction unmatched. Germline loops: CDR1 SEHNR, CDR2 FQNEAQ (reference sequence). This CDR3 is built from 12 residues. The CDR3 loop is CASSTDRVVQFF. The CDR3 nucleotides read TGTGCCAGCAGTACGGACAGGGTGGTGCAGTTCTTC.

This clonotype was seen repeatedly, ten times or more. The genes are TRBV27 and TRBJ2-1, with D hard to call. Trimming shortened V by 7 bases and J by 4 bases, and 20 bases separated the two germline ends. The CDR3 spans 16 residues. Germline V gene lookup returns CDR1 MNHEY and CDR2 SMNVEV (reference sequence). CDR3 nucleotides: TGTGCCAGCAAATCTCTCACCCAGGTCGGATACAATGAGCAGTTCTTC. As protein: CASKSLTQVGYNEQFF.

The chain combines TRBV7-6 with TRBJ1-6, with 7 bases that match TRBD1. V shed 3 bases, J shed 8 bases, and the junction held 7 bases outside the gene matches. Germline assignment: CDR1 SGHVS and CDR2 FNYEAQ. This CDR3 contains 15 residues. The CDR3 DNA is TGTGCCAGCAGCTTTTTAGGGGGCCCAGATTCACCCCTCCACTTT. As protein: CASSFLGGPDSPLHF. The full variable domain, its missing parts supplied by reference TRBV7-6 and TRBJ1-6, is GAGVSQSPRYKVTKRGQDVALRCDPISGHVSLYWYRQALGQGPEFLTYFNYEAQQDKSGLPNDRFSAERPEGSISTLTIQRTEQRDSAMYRCASSFLGGPDSPLHFGNGTRLTVT.

This clonotype turned up a few times. J is TRBJ2-7 and V is TRBV11-2, with 9 positions matching TRBD1. The V gene end was trimmed by 3 bases and the J gene end by 5 bases; junction bases not matched to a gene: 5. Germline V CDR1 and CDR2: SGHAT, FQNNGV. This CDR3 has 14 residues. As DNA, the CDR3 is TGTGCCAGCAGCTTCCGGGACAGGGAAAACGAGCAGTACTTC. This sequence encodes CASSFRDRENEQYF.

In its sample, this clonotype was seen many times. V and J are TRBV7-8 and TRBJ2-3; 7 positions agree with TRBD1. Germline V gives CDR1 SGHVS, CDR2 FQNEAQ. The ends lost 3 bases at V and 1 base at J; junction bases unmatched: 1. The CDR3 is 14 amino acids. The DNA for the CDR3 is TGTGCCAGCAGCTTTACAGGGGGCACAGATACGCAGTATTTT. Translated: CASSFTGGTDTQYF.

This chain links TRBV7-6 with TRBJ2-5; 12 positions match TRBD2. The CDR3 has 15 amino acids. Germline lookup yields CDR1 SGHVS and CDR2 FNYEAQ. With 6 bases clipped from V and 3 bases from J, the junction kept 5 bases outside the gene matches. CDR3 in DNA: TGTGCCAGCAGAAGGACTAGCGGGATAGAAGAGACCCAGTACTTC. It specifies CASRRTSGIEETQYF.

The rearrangement joins TRBV6-2 or TRBV6-3 to TRBJ2-1, with 8 positions matching TRBD2. CDR3 length: 14 amino acids. With V trimmed by 5 bases and J by 8 bases, 8 bases remained unmatched. CDR1 and CDR2 from the germline V gene are MNHEY and SVGEGT. The CDR3 DNA reads TGTGCCAGCAGTCATAGCGGGGCCGTGGATGAGCAGTTCTTC. Its protein product is CASSHSGAVDEQFF.

This clonotype was seen only a few times. The chain is built from TRBV7-2 and TRBJ1-5, with unresolved D. This CDR3 is 15 amino acids long. Trimming shortened V by 5 bases and J by 2 bases, and 13 bases separated the two germline ends. Germline V lookup: CDR1 SGHTA, CDR2 FQGNSA. CDR3 nucleotides: TGTGCCAGCAGCCCGGGAAGCTGGGGCAATCAGCCCCAGCATTTT. It specifies CASSPGSWGNQPQHF. Based on the CDR3 plus reference TRBV7-2 and TRBJ1-5, the full variable domain is GAGVSQSPSNKVTEKGKDVELRCDPISGHTALYWYRQSLGQGLEFLIYFQGNSAPDKSGLPSDRFSAERTGGSVSTLTIQRTQQEDSAVYLCASSPGSWGNQPQHFGDGTRLSIL.

This rearrangement joins TRBV3-1 to TRBJ2-7; 11 positions agree with TRBD2. The CDR3 contains 16 residues. Germline CDR1 reads LGHDT; CDR2 reads YNNKEL (reference sequence). The J segment lost 1 base and the V segment lost 1 base, leaving 3 bases of the junction unmatched. CDR3 in DNA: TGTGCCAGCAGCCAAGTAACTAGCGGGAGTTCCTACGAGCAGTACTTC. This gives the protein CASSQVTSGSSYEQYF.

This clonotype was detected only a few times. The rearrangement uses TRBV7-9 and TRBJ1-2, with 9 positions matching TRBD1. Germline trimming cut 4 bases from V and 1 base from J; bases unmatched to any gene: 16. Germline V CDR1 and CDR2: SEHNR, FQNEAQ (reference sequence). CDR3 size: 19 residues. CDR3 residues: CASSSTRLGTGTINYGYTF. CDR3 DNA: TGTGCCAGCAGCTCCACGCGTCTCGGGACAGGGACTATTAACTATGGCTACACCTTC.

This clonotype has just a few counts. The chain employs TRBV6-5 and TRBJ1-2; 7 nucleotides align to TRBD1. CDR3 length equals 16 residues. The V segment lost 0 bases and the J segment 3 bases; nucleotides outside the gene matches: 7. Per germline, CDR1 MNHEY and CDR2 SVGAGI. As DNA, the CDR3 is TGTGCCAGCAGTTACTCCGCCAGGGGGACCGACTATGGCTACACCTTC. It codes for CASSYSARGTDYGYTF.

This clonotype was observed many times. The chain has TRBV20-1 and TRBJ2-7; either TRBD1 or TRBD2 may fit D (5 bases each). CDR1 DFQATT and CDR2 SNEGSKA come from the germline V gene (reference sequence). The CDR3 extends over 13 amino acids. V was trimmed by 3 bases and J by 2 bases, leaving 11 bases between them. CDR3 sequence (DNA): TGCAGTGCTAGGGCCAGGGACCCCTACGAGCAGTACTTC. Translation gives CSARARDPYEQYF.

This clonotype was counted only a few times. The V and J genes are TRBV11-2 and TRBJ2-1, with a possible D match to TRBD1 (5 bases). The DNA end favors TRBJ2-5, so the J call may be wrong. CDR3 length equals 15 residues. The germline gives CDR1 SGHAT, CDR2 FQNNGV. This CDR3 reads CASSLGPGLQETQYF. The CDR3 DNA sequence: TGTGCCAGCAGCTTAGGGCCAGGGCTCCAAGAGACCCAGTACTTC.